Presented here are 12 T cell receptor beta chains from one specimen sequenced in a study of cytomegalovirus exposure and HLA in healthy donors. With 60 Vbeta and 13 Jbeta primers, the PCR was carried out. Only in-frame clones appear in the TCRdb table, and some are missing; sequencing was by immunoSEQ multiplex PCR. Of 150,000 to 200,000 clones listed, roughly three quarters are singletons. Sequenced material: PBMCs. All receptors come from a male donor in good health and CMV-seropositive.

The genes are TRBV7-9 and TRBJ1-5, with D tentatively TRBD1 (5 bases). The CDR3 has 15 residues. Trimming removed 5 bases from V and 3 bases from J, with 14 bases in between. Per germline, CDR1 SEHNR and CDR2 FQNEAQ (reference sequence). The CDR3, as DNA: TGTGCCAGCAGCCCGCTGGGGCAGTTCAATCAGCCCCAGCATTTT. It codes for CASSPLGQFNQPQHF.

The V and J genes are TRBV27 and TRBJ2-7; no clear D. Per germline, CDR1 MNHEY and CDR2 SMNVEV (reference sequence). This CDR3 contains 13 residues. The ends were cut back, 6 bases at V and 2 bases at J, with 11 bases in the middle. The CDR3 region has the DNA TGTGCCAGCAGGACGGCAGGCACCTACGAGCAGTACTTC. It specifies CASRTAGTYEQYF.

V is TRBV7-2 and J is TRBJ2-1; D not resolved. The CDR3 contains 12 residues. Germline loops: CDR1 SGHTA, CDR2 FQGNSA. The ends were cut back, 10 bases at V and 0 bases at J, with 7 bases in the middle. Here the CDR3 DNA reads TGTGCCACCACAAGCTCCTACAATGAGCAGTTCTTC. Its protein product is CATTSSYNEQFF. Full variable domain (missing parts from reference TRBV7-2 and TRBJ2-1): GAGVSQSPSNKVTEKGKDVELRCDPISGHTALYWYRQSLGQGLEFLIYFQGNSAPDKSGLPSDRFSAERTGGSVSTLTIQRTQQEDSAVYLCATTSSYNEQFFGPGTRLTVL.

V and J are TRBV6-5 and TRBJ1-2, with D unclear. The V and J ends lost 6 bases and 7 bases respectively, with 15 bases between them. The CDR3 is made up of 13 amino acids. Germline V CDR1 and CDR2: MNHEY, SVGAGI. CDR3: CASRPQGSGGYTF. CDR3 DNA: TGTGCCAGCAGACCTCAAGGGAGCGGTGGCTACACCTTC.

The rearrangement joins TRBV5-4 to TRBJ1-4, with D tentatively TRBD1 (5 bases). The V end lost 0 bases, the J end lost 3 bases, and 15 bases lay between the germline ends. The CDR3 is 17 amino acids. The germline CDR1 and CDR2 sequences are SGHNT and YYREEE (reference sequence). DNA for the CDR3: TGTGCCAGCAGCTTGGGTGCAGGGCCGGGGGCTAATGAAAAACTGTTTTTT. Its translation: CASSLGAGPGANEKLFF.

This clone has more than one count but fewer than ten. The genes are TRBV23-1 and TRBJ2-4, with TRBD2 as a possible D gene (5 bases). TRBV23-1 is an open reading frame, and its role is uncertain. The germline V and J ends were trimmed by 8 bases and 1 base, with 18 bases remaining between them. The CDR3 length is 16 residues. CDR3 coding DNA: TGCGCCAGCCTTACCGCGGAGGTCGGCGCCAAAAACATTCAGTACTTC. It translates to CASLTAEVGAKNIQYF.

This clone has only a few counts. The CDR3 sequence: CASSQRKNGGYEQYF. The CDR3 nucleotides read TGTGCCAGCAGCCAACGGAAAAACGGGGGATACGAGCAGTACTTC. This sequence joins TRBV5-4 and TRBJ2-7, with D possibly TRBD2 on 6 matching bases. Germline V gene lookup returns CDR1 SGHNT and CDR2 YYREEE (reference sequence). The germline V and J ends were trimmed by 4 bases and 4 bases, with 18 bases remaining between them. The CDR3 contains 15 residues. The full variable domain, in which reference TRBV5-4 and TRBJ2-7 provide the parts outside the CDR3, is ETGVTQSPTHLIKTRGQQVTLRCSSQSGHNTVSWYQQALGQGPQFIFQYYREEENGRGNFPPRFSGLQFPNYSSELNVNALELDDSALYLCASSQRKNGGYEQYFGPGTRLTVT.

V usage is TRBV9 and J usage is TRBJ2-2; the match to TRBD2 covers 13 bases. The CDR3 is made up of 19 amino acids. Germline V gene lookup returns CDR1 SGDLS and CDR2 YYNGEE. V gave up 3 bases and J gave up 4 bases; unmatched junction bases: 12. The CDR3 bases are TGTGCCAGCAGCGCTAGACAAGGACTAGCGGGAGCTGTCACCGGGGAGCTGTTTTTT. Protein sequence: CASSARQGLAGAVTGELFF.

This clone was seen a few times. The V and J genes are TRBV9 and TRBJ1-4; tentative D call: TRBD1 (5 bases). The CDR3 is 14 residues long. The V gene's germline CDR1 is SGDLS and CDR2 YYNGEE. Trimming shortened V by 2 bases and J by 5 bases, and 10 bases separated the two germline ends. The CDR3 loop reads CASSVGLSNEKLFF. For the CDR3, the DNA is TGTGCCAGCAGCGTGGGACTATCGAATGAAAAACTGTTTTTT.

The chain combines TRBV6-7 with TRBJ1-5, with D hard to call. TRBV6-7 is noted as an ORF with a role that remains uncertain. Trimming cost V 6 bases and J 0 bases, with 24 bases left between them. This CDR3 region has 19 residues. CDR3 nucleotides: TGTGCCAGCAGCTCCGAGCTCCTGATAAAACCTTATAGCAATCAGCCCCAGCATTTT. Amino acids: CASSSELLIKPYSNQPQHF.

The chain is built from TRBV6-6 and TRBJ2-6; a possible D gene is TRBD1 (5 bases). V was clipped by 7 bases and J by 1 base, with 8 bases between them. There are 14 residues in the CDR3. CDR1 and CDR2 (germline): MNHNY, SVGAGI (reference sequence). The CDR3 nucleotides are TGTGCCAGCACCCAGGGTTCTGGGGCCAACGTCCTGACTTTC. Its translation is CASTQGSGANVLTF.

The chain is built from TRBV10-3 and TRBJ1-4; maybe TRBD1 (6 bases). Trimming shortened V by 8 bases and J by 8 bases, and 9 bases separated the two germline ends. Germline V gene data show CDR1 as ENHRY and CDR2 as SYGVKD. This CDR3 has 11 residues. As DNA, the CDR3 is TGTGCCATCGGACAGTCGGAAAAACTGTTTTTT. Amino acids: CAIGQSEKLFF.